This T cell receptor beta chain was captured in a study of CD8+ T cells in alopecia areata. cDNA prepared by RNA extraction and subsequent reverse transcription served as the template for sequencing. Sequencing used immunoSEQ multiplex PCR; TCRdb keeps in-frame clones, though not all of them. The profile shows over 150,000 clones, around three fifths of them singletons. In its sample, this clone was seen a few times. Its specificity is not known. Study-wide points: Affected scalp, especially in alopecia totalis/universalis, had a higher clonality than normal scalp did. One nonresponder leaves baseline CD8+ expansion's link to response uncertain. TCRs were shared less clearly across patients than in mice, possibly for HLA-related reasons.

The V gene's germline CDR1 is SGHRS and CDR2 YFSETQ. The V gene lost 4 bases and the J gene lost 0 bases, with 12 bases spanning the gap. This CDR3 comprises 15 residues. This sample's treatment: oral pan-JAK inhibitor, 5-10 mg twice daily. Collected material from alopecia areata patients comprised lesional scalp punch biopsies and peripheral blood. The TCR sequence derives from a human donor with alopecia areata. This chain links TRBV5-1 with TRBJ2-3, with D possibly matching TRBD1 (7 bases). The source was CD4+ T cells sorted from blood, collected at week 24, from a patient treated with tofacitinib. The CDR3 here is CASSPTGTSTDTQYF. The CDR3 coding sequence is TGCGCCAGCAGCCCGACAGGGACTAGCACAGATACGCAGTATTTT.